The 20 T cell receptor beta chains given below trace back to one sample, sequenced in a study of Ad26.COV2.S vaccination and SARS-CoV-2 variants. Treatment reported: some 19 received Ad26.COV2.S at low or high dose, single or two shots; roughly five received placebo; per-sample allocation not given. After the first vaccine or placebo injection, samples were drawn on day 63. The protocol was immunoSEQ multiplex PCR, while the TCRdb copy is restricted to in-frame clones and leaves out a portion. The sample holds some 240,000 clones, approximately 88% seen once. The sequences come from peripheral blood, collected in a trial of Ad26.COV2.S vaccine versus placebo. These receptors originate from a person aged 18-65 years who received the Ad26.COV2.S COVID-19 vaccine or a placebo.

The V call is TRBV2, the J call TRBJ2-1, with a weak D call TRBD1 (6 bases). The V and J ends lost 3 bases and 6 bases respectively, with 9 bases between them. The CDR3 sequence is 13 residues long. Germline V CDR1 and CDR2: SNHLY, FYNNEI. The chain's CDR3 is CASSERQVNEQFF. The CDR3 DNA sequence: TGTGCCAGCAGTGAGAGACAGGTCAATGAGCAGTTCTTC.

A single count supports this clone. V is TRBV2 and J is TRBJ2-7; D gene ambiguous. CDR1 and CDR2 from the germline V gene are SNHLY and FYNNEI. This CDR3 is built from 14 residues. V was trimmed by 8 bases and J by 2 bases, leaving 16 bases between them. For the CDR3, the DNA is TGTGCCAGCTTCCAAAGCACACTACCCTACGAGCAGTACTTC. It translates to CASFQSTLPYEQYF.

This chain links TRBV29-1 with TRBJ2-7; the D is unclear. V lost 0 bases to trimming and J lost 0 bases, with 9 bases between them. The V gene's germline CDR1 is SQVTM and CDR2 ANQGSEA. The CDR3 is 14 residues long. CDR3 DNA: TGCAGCGTTGAAGATCGTCATGTCTCCTACGAGCAGTACTTC. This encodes CSVEDRHVSYEQYF.

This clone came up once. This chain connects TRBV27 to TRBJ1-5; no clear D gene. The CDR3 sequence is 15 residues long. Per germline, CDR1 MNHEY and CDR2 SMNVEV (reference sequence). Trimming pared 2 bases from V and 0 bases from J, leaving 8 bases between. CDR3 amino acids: CASSLHGDSNQPQHF. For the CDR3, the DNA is TGTGCCAGCAGTTTACACGGGGATAGCAATCAGCCCCAGCATTTT.

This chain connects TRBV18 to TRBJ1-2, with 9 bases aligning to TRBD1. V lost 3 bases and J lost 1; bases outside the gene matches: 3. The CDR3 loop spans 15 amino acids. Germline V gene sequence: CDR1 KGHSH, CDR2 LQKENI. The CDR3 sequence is CASSPPGQGNYGYTF. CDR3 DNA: TGTGCCAGCTCACCGCCGGGACAGGGTAACTATGGCTACACCTTC.

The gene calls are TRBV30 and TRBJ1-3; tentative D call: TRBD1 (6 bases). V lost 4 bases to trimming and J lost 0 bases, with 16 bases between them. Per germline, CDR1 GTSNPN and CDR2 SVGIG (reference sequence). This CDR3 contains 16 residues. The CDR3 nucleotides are TGTGCCTGGATCAAACGGGGGGCGTACTCTGGAAACACCATATATTTT. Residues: CAWIKRGAYSGNTIYF.

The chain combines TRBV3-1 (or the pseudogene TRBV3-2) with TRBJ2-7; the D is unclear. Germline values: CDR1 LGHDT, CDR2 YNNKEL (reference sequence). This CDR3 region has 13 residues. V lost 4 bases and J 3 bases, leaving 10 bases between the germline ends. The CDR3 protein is CASSPGRYYEQYF. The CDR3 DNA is TGTGCCAGCAGCCCCGGCCGGTACTACGAGCAGTACTTC.

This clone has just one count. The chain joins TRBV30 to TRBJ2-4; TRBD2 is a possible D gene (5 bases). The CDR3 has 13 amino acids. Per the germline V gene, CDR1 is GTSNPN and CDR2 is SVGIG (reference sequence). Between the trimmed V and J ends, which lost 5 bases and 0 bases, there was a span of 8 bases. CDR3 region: CAWDEGAKNIQYF. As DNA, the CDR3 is TGTGCCTGGGACGAGGGAGCCAAAAACATTCAGTACTTC.

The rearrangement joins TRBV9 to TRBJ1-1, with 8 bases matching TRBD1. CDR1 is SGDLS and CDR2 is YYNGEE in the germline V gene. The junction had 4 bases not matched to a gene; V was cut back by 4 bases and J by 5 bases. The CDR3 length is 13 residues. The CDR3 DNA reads TGTGCCAGCAGCACAGGGGGAGGGACTGAAGCTTTCTTT. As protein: CASSTGGGTEAFF.

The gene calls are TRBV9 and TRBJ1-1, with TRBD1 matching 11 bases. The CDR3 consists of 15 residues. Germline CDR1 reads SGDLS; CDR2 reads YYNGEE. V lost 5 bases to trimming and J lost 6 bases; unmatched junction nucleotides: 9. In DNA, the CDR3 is TGTGCCAGCAGTGGTACCGGGACAGGGGGTTCTGAAGCTTTCTTT. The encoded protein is CASSGTGTGGSEAFF.

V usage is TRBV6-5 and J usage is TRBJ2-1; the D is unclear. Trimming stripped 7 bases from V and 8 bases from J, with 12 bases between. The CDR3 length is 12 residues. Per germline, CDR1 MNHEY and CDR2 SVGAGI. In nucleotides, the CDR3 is TGTGCCAGCATCTTCGGGCGCCATGAGCAGTTCTTC. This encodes CASIFGRHEQFF.

The CDR3 protein is CASMGQLNTEAFF. DNA for the CDR3: TGTGCCAGCATGGGACAGCTCAACACTGAAGCTTTCTTT. The rearrangement joins TRBV6-5 to TRBJ1-1, with TRBD1 matching over 7 bases. Germline V gene data show CDR1 as MNHEY and CDR2 as SVGAGI. The CDR3 contains 13 residues. J lost 2 bases, V lost 7 bases, and 4 bases had no gene match.

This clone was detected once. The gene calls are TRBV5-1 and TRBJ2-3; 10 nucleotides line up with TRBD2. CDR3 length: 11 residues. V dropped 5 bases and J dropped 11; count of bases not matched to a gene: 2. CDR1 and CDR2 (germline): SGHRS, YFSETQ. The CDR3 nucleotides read TGCGCCAGCAGACTAGCGGGGTTGCAGTATTTT. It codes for CASRLAGLQYF.

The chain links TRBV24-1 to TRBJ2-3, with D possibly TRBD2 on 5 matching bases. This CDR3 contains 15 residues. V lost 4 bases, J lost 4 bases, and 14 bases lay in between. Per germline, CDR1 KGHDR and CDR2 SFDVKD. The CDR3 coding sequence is TGTGCCACCAGTGACGGTACGGGGTTTGCAGATACGCAGTATTTT. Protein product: CATSDGTGFADTQYF.

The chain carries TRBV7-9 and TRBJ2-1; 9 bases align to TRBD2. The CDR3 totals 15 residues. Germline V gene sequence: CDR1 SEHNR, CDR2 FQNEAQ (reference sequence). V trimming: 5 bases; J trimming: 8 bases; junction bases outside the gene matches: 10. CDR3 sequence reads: CASSPGVAGEDEQFF. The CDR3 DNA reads TGTGCCAGCAGCCCAGGGGTAGCGGGGGAGGATGAGCAGTTCTTC.

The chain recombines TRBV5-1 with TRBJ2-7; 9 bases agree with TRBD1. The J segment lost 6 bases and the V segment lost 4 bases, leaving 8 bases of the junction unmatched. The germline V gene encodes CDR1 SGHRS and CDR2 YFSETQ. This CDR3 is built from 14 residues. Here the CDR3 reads CASSPRTGEGEQYF. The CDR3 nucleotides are TGCGCCAGCAGCCCTCGGACAGGGGAAGGCGAGCAGTACTTC.

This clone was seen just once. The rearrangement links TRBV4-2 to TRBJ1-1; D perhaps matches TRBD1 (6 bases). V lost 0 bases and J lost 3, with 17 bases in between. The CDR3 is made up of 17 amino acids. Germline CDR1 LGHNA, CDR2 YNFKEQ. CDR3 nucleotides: TGTGCCAGCAGCCAAGACATACAGGGCCTAGAAGACACTGAAGCTTTCTTT. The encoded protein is CASSQDIQGLEDTEAFF.

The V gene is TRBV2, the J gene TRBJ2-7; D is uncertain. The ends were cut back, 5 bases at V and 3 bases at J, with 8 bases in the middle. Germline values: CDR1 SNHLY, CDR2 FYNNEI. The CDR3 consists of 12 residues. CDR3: CASSPQVYEQYF. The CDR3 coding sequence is TGTGCCAGCAGTCCTCAGGTCTACGAGCAGTACTTC. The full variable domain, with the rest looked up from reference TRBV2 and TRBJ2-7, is EPEVTQTPSHQVTQMGQEVILRCVPISNHLYFYWYRQILGQKVEFLVSFYNNEISEKSEIFDDQFSVERPDGSNFTLKIRSTKLEDSAMYFCASSPQVYEQYFGPGTRLTVT.

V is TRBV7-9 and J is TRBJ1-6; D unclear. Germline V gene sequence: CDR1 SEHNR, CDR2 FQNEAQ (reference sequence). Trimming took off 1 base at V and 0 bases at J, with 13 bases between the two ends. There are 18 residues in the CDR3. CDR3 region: CASSLEPPASSYNSPLHF. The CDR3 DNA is TGTGCCAGCAGCTTAGAACCCCCCGCGAGCTCCTATAATTCACCCCTCCACTTT.

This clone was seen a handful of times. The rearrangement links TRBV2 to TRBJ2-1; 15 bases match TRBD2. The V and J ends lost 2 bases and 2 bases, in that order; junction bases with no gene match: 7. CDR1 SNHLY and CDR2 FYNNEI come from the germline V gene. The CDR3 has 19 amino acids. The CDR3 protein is CASSERVGLAGGAYNEQFF. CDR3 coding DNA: TGTGCCAGCAGTGAACGAGTCGGACTAGCGGGGGGGGCCTACAATGAGCAGTTCTTC. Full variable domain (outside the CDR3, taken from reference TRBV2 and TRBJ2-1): EPEVTQTPSHQVTQMGQEVILRCVPISNHLYFYWYRQILGQKVEFLVSFYNNEISEKSEIFDDQFSVERPDGSNFTLKIRSTKLEDSAMYFCASSERVGLAGGAYNEQFFGPGTRLTVL.